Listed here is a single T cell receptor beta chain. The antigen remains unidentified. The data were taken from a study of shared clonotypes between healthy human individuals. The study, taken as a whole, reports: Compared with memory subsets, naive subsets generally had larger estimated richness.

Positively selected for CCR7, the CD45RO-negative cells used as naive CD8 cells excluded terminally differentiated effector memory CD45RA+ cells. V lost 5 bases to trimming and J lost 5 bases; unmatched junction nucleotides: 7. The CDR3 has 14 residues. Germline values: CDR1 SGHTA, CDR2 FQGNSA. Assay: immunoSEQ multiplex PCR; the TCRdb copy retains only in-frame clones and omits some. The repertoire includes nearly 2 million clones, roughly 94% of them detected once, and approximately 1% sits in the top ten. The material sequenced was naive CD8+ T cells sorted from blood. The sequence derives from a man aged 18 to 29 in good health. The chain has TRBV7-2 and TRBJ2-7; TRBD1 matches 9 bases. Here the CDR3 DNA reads TGTGCCAGCAGCATCCGGGACAGGGAAGACGAGCAGTACTTC. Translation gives CASSIRDREDEQYF. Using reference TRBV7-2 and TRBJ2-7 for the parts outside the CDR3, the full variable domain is GAGVSQSPSNKVTEKGKDVELRCDPISGHTALYWYRQSLGQGLEFLIYFQGNSAPDKSGLPSDRFSAERTGGSVSTLTIQRTQQEDSAVYLCASSIRDREDEQYFGPGTRLTVT.